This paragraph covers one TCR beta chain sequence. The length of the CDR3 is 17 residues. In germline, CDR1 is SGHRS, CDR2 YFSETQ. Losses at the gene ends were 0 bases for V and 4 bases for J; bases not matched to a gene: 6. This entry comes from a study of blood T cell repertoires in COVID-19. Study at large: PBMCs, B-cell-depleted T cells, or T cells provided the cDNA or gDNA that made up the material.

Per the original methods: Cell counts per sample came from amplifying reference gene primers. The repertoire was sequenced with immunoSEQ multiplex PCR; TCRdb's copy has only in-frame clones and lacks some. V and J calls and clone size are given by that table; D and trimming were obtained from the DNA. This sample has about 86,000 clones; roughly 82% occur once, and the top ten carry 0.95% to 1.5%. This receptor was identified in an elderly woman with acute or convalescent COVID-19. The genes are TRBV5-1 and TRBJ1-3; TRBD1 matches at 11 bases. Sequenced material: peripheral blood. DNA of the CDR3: TGCGCCAGCAGCTTGGGGACAGGGGGCTCTTCGGGAAACACCATATATTTT. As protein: CASSLGTGGSSGNTIYF.